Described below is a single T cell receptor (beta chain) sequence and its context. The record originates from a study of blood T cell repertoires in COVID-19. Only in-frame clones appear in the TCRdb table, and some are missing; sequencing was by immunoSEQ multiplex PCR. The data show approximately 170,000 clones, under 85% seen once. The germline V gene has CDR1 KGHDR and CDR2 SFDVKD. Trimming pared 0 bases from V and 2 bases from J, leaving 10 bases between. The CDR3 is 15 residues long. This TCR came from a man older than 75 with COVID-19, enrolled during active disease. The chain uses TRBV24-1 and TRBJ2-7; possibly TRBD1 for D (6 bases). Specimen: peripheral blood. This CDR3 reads CATSDLEDSPYEQYF. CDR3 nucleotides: TGTGCCACCAGTGATTTGGAGGACAGTCCCTACGAGCAGTACTTC.